Listed below are T cell receptor beta chains from one sample, sequenced in a study of blood T cell repertoires in COVID-19. Clones were read by immunoSEQ multiplex PCR, and TCRdb kept only the in-frame ones, dropping some. The data contain 60,000 to 70,000 clones, about 81% of them singletons. The sequenced material came from peripheral blood. All receptors derive from an elderly man with acute or convalescent COVID-19. CDR3s include the opening cysteine and the closing phenylalanine or tryptophan. D genes are given only for firm matches. For some rows the clone size is stated as once, few or many, or as a class when expanded; others skip it.

abundance: -
d_gene: -
j_gene: TRBJ1-1
v_gene: TRBV28
CDR3nt: TGTGCCAGCAGTTTACCCAGGAACACTGAAGCTTTCTTT
CDR3aa: CASSLPRNTEAFF

abundance: medium-sized
d_gene: TRBD2
j_gene: TRBJ2-3
v_gene: TRBV14
CDR3nt: TGTGCCAGCAGCCAAGAGGATAGACTAGCCCTACCTAACTCAGATACGCAGTATTTT
CDR3aa: CASSQEDRLALPNSDTQYF

abundance: -
d_gene: TRBD1
j_gene: TRBJ2-7
v_gene: TRBV2
CDR3nt: TGTGCCAGCAGGCGACAGGGGATCTCCTACGAGCAGTACTTC
CDR3aa: CASRRQGISYEQYF

abundance: -
d_gene: TRBD1
j_gene: TRBJ2-5
v_gene: TRBV19
CDR3nt: TGTGCCAGCCGCACGGGACAGTCTTCTCAAGAGACCCAGTACTTC
CDR3aa: CASRTGQSSQETQYF

abundance: many
d_gene: -
j_gene: TRBJ2-1
v_gene: TRBV12-3/TRBV12-4
CDR3nt: TGTGCCAGCACTCAGCGGAATTACAATGAGCAGTTCTTC
CDR3aa: CASTQRNYNEQFF

abundance: -
d_gene: -
j_gene: TRBJ2-7
v_gene: TRBV13
CDR3nt: TGTGCCAGCAGCTTGGGACGGGGGGAGCAGTACTTC
CDR3aa: CASSLGRGEQYF

abundance: -
d_gene: -
j_gene: TRBJ1-6
v_gene: TRBV3-1/TRBV3-2
CDR3nt: TGTGCCAGCAGCCAAGACAGGGCCCAACCCCTCCACTTT
CDR3aa: CASSQDRAQPLHF

abundance: -
d_gene: -
j_gene: TRBJ2-1
v_gene: TRBV4-3
CDR3nt: TGCGCCAGCAGCCAAGATACTAGCAGGCATGAGCAGTTCTTC
CDR3aa: CASSQDTSRHEQFF

abundance: -
d_gene: -
j_gene: TRBJ1-2
v_gene: TRBV7-2
CDR3nt: TGTGCCAGCAGCCTAATCCAAGATTCCAGCTACACCTTC
CDR3aa: CASSLIQDSSYTF

abundance: -
d_gene: -
j_gene: TRBJ2-2
v_gene: TRBV11-2
CDR3nt: TGTGCCAGCAGCTTAGATTGGCAAACCGGGGAGCTGTTTTTT
CDR3aa: CASSLDWQTGELFF

abundance: -
d_gene: TRBD2
j_gene: TRBJ2-7
v_gene: TRBV2
CDR3nt: TGTGCCAGCAGTCCCGGGACTAGCTACGAGCAGTACTTC
CDR3aa: CASSPGTSYEQYF

abundance: -
d_gene: -
j_gene: TRBJ2-1
v_gene: TRBV29-1
CDR3nt: TGCAGCGCTGGGGGGGCGGGTTACAATGAGCAGTTCTTC
CDR3aa: CSAGGAGYNEQFF

abundance: -
d_gene: -
j_gene: TRBJ1-2
v_gene: TRBV10-1
CDR3nt: TGCGCCAGCATGAACGACAGCTATGGCTACACCTTC
CDR3aa: CASMNDSYGYTF

abundance: -
d_gene: -
j_gene: TRBJ2-2
v_gene: TRBV18
CDR3nt: TGTGCCAGCTCACCACGGCAGGTCAAGACGAACACCGGGGAGCTGTTTTTT
CDR3aa: CASSPRQVKTNTGELFF

abundance: -
d_gene: -
j_gene: TRBJ2-5
v_gene: TRBV9
CDR3nt: TGTGCCAGCAGCGTAAGCGGAACACAAGAGACCCAGTACTTC
CDR3aa: CASSVSGTQETQYF

abundance: -
d_gene: -
j_gene: TRBJ1-5
v_gene: TRBV7-9
CDR3nt: TGTGCCAGCAGCGGTCCCGGAGGATCGGGTCAGCCCCAGCATTTT
CDR3aa: CASSGPGGSGQPQHF

abundance: -
d_gene: TRBD2
j_gene: TRBJ2-7
v_gene: TRBV3-1/TRBV3-2
CDR3nt: TGTGCCAGCAGCCCACATCCAGTAGCGGGGTCTTACGAGCAGTACTTC
CDR3aa: CASSPHPVAGSYEQYF

abundance: -
d_gene: TRBD1
j_gene: TRBJ1-6
v_gene: TRBV28
CDR3nt: TGTGCCAGCAGTGCACCGACAGGGTTTGGTTCACCCCTCCACTTT
CDR3aa: CASSAPTGFGSPLHF

abundance: -
d_gene: TRBD2
j_gene: TRBJ2-5
v_gene: TRBV4-2
CDR3nt: TGTGCCAGCAGCCAAGTCCCGAATAGCGGGGGGCAAGAGACCCAGTACTTC
CDR3aa: CASSQVPNSGGQETQYF

abundance: -
d_gene: -
j_gene: TRBJ2-3
v_gene: TRBV25-1
CDR3nt: TGTGCCAGCAGTGAATCCCCGGGAGATACGCAGTATTTT
CDR3aa: CASSESPGDTQYF

abundance: -
d_gene: TRBD1
j_gene: TRBJ2-1
v_gene: TRBV11-2
CDR3nt: TGTGCCAGCAGTCGGTTGGACAGGACCTACAATGAGCAGTTCTTC
CDR3aa: CASSRLDRTYNEQFF

abundance: -
d_gene: -
j_gene: TRBJ2-5
v_gene: TRBV19
CDR3nt: TGTGCCAGTAGTATAGGTCAGGGAACCCAAGAGACCCAGTACTTC
CDR3aa: CASSIGQGTQETQYF

abundance: few
d_gene: -
j_gene: TRBJ1-1
v_gene: TRBV7-2
CDR3nt: TGTGCCAGCAGCTTAGATCACAGCACTGAAGCTTTCTTT
CDR3aa: CASSLDHSTEAFF

abundance: -
d_gene: TRBD2
j_gene: TRBJ2-2
v_gene: TRBV7-8
CDR3nt: TGTGCCAGCAGCCTACTAGCGGAGAACACCGGGGAGCTGTTTTTT
CDR3aa: CASSLLAENTGELFF

abundance: -
d_gene: -
j_gene: TRBJ2-2
v_gene: TRBV7-9
CDR3nt: TGTGCCAGCGATCTAATCGGGGAGCTGTTTTTT
CDR3aa: CASDLIGELFF

abundance: -
d_gene: -
j_gene: TRBJ2-1
v_gene: TRBV18
CDR3nt: TGTGCCAGCTCACTTACGGGAGAGGGTGAGCAGTTCTTC
CDR3aa: CASSLTGEGEQFF

abundance: -
d_gene: -
j_gene: TRBJ2-7
v_gene: TRBV6-5
CDR3nt: TGTGCCAGCACCGGGGTTGGCGGGCGAACCTACGAGCAGTACTTC
CDR3aa: CASTGVGGRTYEQYF

abundance: -
d_gene: TRBD2
j_gene: TRBJ2-5
v_gene: TRBV5-1
CDR3nt: TGCGCCAGCAGCCCCCTGACTAGCGTGCGAGAGACCCAGTACTTC
CDR3aa: CASSPLTSVRETQYF

abundance: -
d_gene: -
j_gene: TRBJ2-7
v_gene: TRBV18
CDR3nt: TGTGCCAGCTCACCATCGGGTAGCTCCTACGAGCAGTACTTC
CDR3aa: CASSPSGSSYEQYF

abundance: many
d_gene: -
j_gene: TRBJ2-7
v_gene: TRBV18
CDR3nt: TGTGCCAGCTCACCTCGGGATGACGAGCAGTACTTC
CDR3aa: CASSPRDDEQYF

abundance: -
d_gene: -
j_gene: TRBJ1-4
v_gene: TRBV7-2
CDR3nt: TGTGCCAGCGGCCGGGGGTCTAATGAAAAACTGTTTTTT
CDR3aa: CASGRGSNEKLFF